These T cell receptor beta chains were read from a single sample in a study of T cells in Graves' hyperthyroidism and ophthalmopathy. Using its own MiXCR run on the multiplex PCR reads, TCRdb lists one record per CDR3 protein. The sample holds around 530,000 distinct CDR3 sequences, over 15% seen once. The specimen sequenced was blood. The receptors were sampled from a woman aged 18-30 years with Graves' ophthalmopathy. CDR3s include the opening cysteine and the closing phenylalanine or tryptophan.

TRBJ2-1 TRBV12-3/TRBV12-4 CASSSTGGPIHEQFF
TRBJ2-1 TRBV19 CASSRPQRGVYNEQFF
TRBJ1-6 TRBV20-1 CSASSSSYNSPLHF
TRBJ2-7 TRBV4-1 CASSQEGGGRGEQYF
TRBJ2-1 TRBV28 CASSLWDLGVGSYNEQFF
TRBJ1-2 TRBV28 CASSSPGGYGYTF
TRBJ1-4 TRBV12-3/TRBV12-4 CASSWGQEKLFF
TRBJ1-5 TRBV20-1 CSARDQANQPQHF
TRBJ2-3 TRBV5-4 CASTPPTGTTDTQYF
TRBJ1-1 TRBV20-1 CSAGTGTDTEAFF
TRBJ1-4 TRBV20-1 CSARDLGTGGEKLFF
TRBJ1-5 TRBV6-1 CASMPLTSGQGVYSNQPQHF
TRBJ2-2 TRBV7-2 CASNPLGGELFF
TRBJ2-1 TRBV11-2 CASTLQGYNNEQFF
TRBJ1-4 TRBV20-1 CSAQRDLNEKLFF
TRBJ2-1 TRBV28 CASISPLGTEQFF
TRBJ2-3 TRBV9 CASSVESWSTDTQYF
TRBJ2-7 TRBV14 CASSQSGYEQYF
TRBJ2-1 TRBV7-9 CASSLSSLAAGVISEQFF
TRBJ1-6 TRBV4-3 CASSQEPGVNVSPLHF
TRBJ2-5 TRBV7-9 CASSDRTSGVQETQYF
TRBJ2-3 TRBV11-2 CASSIRQGNTDTQYF
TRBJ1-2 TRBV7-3 CASSEQGAPEEGYTF
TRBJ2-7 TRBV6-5 CASSWDRSSYEQYF
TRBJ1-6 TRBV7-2 CASSLEGRSPLHF
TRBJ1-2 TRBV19 CASSISGFRQGYTF
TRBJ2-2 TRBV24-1 CATSDRREGLSGELFF
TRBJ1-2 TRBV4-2 CASSQDPGDGAYGYTF
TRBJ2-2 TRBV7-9 CASSSATGGTNTGELFF
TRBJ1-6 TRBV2 CASTGDREVSPLHF
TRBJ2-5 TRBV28 CASSSPLGGGGVQETQYF